The rows below give T cell receptor beta chains drawn from one sample of a study of blood T cell repertoires in COVID-19. Profiling relied on immunoSEQ multiplex PCR, and the TCRdb table lists in-frame clones only, not all of them. The sample records about 82,000 clones, about 73% being singletons. Material for sequencing was peripheral blood. The receptor set was obtained from a man aged 55 to 70 with COVID-19, enrolled during active disease. Both conserved end residues are part of each CDR3. A D gene is named only where the DNA matches it firmly. Clone sizes are given selectively: once, few, many, or a class where the clone is expanded.

V gene	J gene	D gene	clone size	CDR3 DNA	CDR3 protein
TRBV27	TRBJ2-3	-	-	TGTGCCAGCAGTCCGCGGACAGCCCTTACGCAGTATTTT	CASSPRTALTQYF
TRBV18	TRBJ1-6	-	-	TGTGCCAGCTCACCAACGCAGGGCTCACCCCTCCACTTT	CASSPTQGSPLHF
TRBV27	TRBJ1-1	-	-	TGTGCCAGCAGTTTCCGCGAGACAACCACTGAAGCTTTCTTT	CASSFRETTTEAFF
TRBV6-5	TRBJ1-6	-	-	TGTGCCAGCAGTTACTCGAATAGCGGCGTTTCACCCCTCCACTTT	CASSYSNSGVSPLHF
TRBV7-9	TRBJ2-1	-	-	TGTGCCAGCAGCGAGCATAGCGGAGACTCCTACAATGAGCAGTTCTTC	CASSEHSGDSYNEQFF
TRBV27	TRBJ2-5	-	-	TGTGCCAGCAGTGCATCTTGGGGGGTCCGGGGGGAGACCCAGTACTTC	CASSASWGVRGETQYF
TRBV18	TRBJ2-7	-	-	TGTGCCAGCTCCCGGACAGATGGCTCCTACGAGCAGTACTTC	CASSRTDGSYEQYF
TRBV2	TRBJ1-5	TRBD1	once	TGTGCCAGCAATGATTTGGAGGGGGCAGGGGACCAGCATTTT	CASNDLEGAGDQHF
TRBV5-8	TRBJ1-2	-	-	TGTGCCAGCAGCCCGGGTGGAATCAACTATGGCTACACCTTC	CASSPGGINYGYTF
TRBV5-1	TRBJ2-6	-	-	TGCGCCAGCAGCTTGGGGTCCTACTCTGGGGCCAACGTCCTGACTTTC	CASSLGSYSGANVLTF
TRBV5-5	TRBJ1-3	TRBD1	-	TGTGCCAGCAGCACAGGGGGTGGAAACACCATATATTTT	CASSTGGGNTIYF
TRBV15	TRBJ1-3	-	-	TGTGCCACCAGCAAGTGGCGGAACACCATATATTTT	CATSKWRNTIYF
TRBV6-5	TRBJ2-5	TRBD2	-	TGTGCCAGCAGCAAAAATAGCGGGGGGTTGGAGACCCAGTACTTC	CASSKNSGGLETQYF
TRBV6-5	TRBJ1-2	-	-	TGTGCCAGCTCCATTGGACACGGATTTAGATATGGCTACACCTTC	CASSIGHGFRYGYTF
TRBV29-1	TRBJ2-1	TRBD1	-	TGCAGCGTTGAACAGGGGGCCCCCTACAATGAGCAGTTCTTC	CSVEQGAPYNEQFF
TRBV11-3	TRBJ2-1	TRBD2	-	TGTGCCAGCAGCTTAGGGATTAGCGGGAGTCATAGCTCCTACAATGAGCAGTTCTTC	CASSLGISGSHSSYNEQFF
TRBV7-2	TRBJ2-2	TRBD2	-	TGTGCCAGCAGCCCCGGGGGGGCTGGCACCGGGGAGCTGTTTTTT	CASSPGGAGTGELFF
TRBV6-1	TRBJ1-5	-	-	TGTGCCAGCAGTGAACTTTTTGGCAATCAGCCCCAGCATTTT	CASSELFGNQPQHF
TRBV9	TRBJ2-1	TRBD1	once	TGTGCCAGCAGCGAGGGACAGGGGAGGAATGAGCAGTTCTTC	CASSEGQGRNEQFF
TRBV4-3	TRBJ2-1	TRBD2	many	TGCGCCAGCAGCCCTAGCGGCCACTCCTACAATGAGCAGTTCTTC	CASSPSGHSYNEQFF
TRBV9	TRBJ2-7	-	-	TGTGCCAGCAGCGTAGGCGGTACCTACGAGCAGTACTTC	CASSVGGTYEQYF
TRBV3-1/TRBV3-2	TRBJ2-2	-	-	TGTGCCAGCAGCCAAGATTGGAGAGGAACCGGGGAGCTGTTTTTT	CASSQDWRGTGELFF
TRBV9	TRBJ2-1	-	-	TGTGCCAGCAGCATTAGCGGCAATGAGCAGTTCTTC	CASSISGNEQFF
TRBV4-1	TRBJ2-2	TRBD1	-	TGCGCCAGCAGCCACGGAGACAGGGACACCGGGGAGCTGTTTTTT	CASSHGDRDTGELFF
TRBV11-3	TRBJ2-1	TRBD1	once	TGTGCCAGCAGCGCCGCCCGGACAGGGAAATACAATGAGCAGTTCTTC	CASSAARTGKYNEQFF
TRBV5-6	TRBJ2-2	-	-	TGTGCCAGCAGCTTGGCGGCGGGGCGCGTGGCGAACACCGGGGAGCTGTTTTTT	CASSLAAGRVANTGELFF
TRBV29-1	TRBJ2-1	-	-	TGCAGCGTTCCAGCCTACAATGAGCAGTTCTTC	CSVPAYNEQFF
TRBV7-6	TRBJ2-7	TRBD1	-	TGTGCCAGCAGCTTAGAACAGGGGGCGGTGCGGGAGCAGTACTTC	CASSLEQGAVREQYF
TRBV27	TRBJ1-5	TRBD1	-	TGTGCCAGCAAGGTGGGACAGGGGGTTCAGCCCCAGCATTTT	CASKVGQGVQPQHF
TRBV6-1	TRBJ1-1	TRBD1	-	TGTGCCAGCAGTGACTATCAGGGGGTGCTGAACACTGAAGCTTTCTTT	CASSDYQGVLNTEAFF
TRBV4-2	TRBJ2-3	-	once	TGTGCCAGCAGCCATAGCGGTACGCAGTATTTT	CASSHSGTQYF
TRBV27	TRBJ2-7	-	-	TGTGCCAGCAGTAGGGGACACAGCTACGAGCAGTACTTC	CASSRGHSYEQYF
TRBV18	TRBJ1-5	TRBD1	-	TGTGCCAGCTCTCTACAGGGGGCAGGTAGCAATCAGCCCCAGCATTTT	CASSLQGAGSNQPQHF
TRBV30	TRBJ2-7	TRBD1	-	TGTGCCTGGGGCGTTTCCGGGACAGGGCCCAGCGAGCAGTACTTC	CAWGVSGTGPSEQYF
TRBV4-3	TRBJ2-1	TRBD2	few	TGCGCCAGCAGCCAAGAGGCGACTAGCGGGAGGTTCGATGAGCAGTTCTTC	CASSQEATSGRFDEQFF
TRBV19	TRBJ2-1	-	-	TGTGCCAGTAGTATAGGGGCACGCAATGAGCAGTTCTTC	CASSIGARNEQFF
TRBV11-3	TRBJ1-3	-	-	TGTGCCAGCAGCACCCCCGGCCAGGCCCTCTCTGGAAACACCATATATTTT	CASSTPGQALSGNTIYF
TRBV6-1	TRBJ2-2	-	-	TGTGCCAGCAGTGAAGCGAGTCGCGGGACCGGGGAGCTGTTTTTT	CASSEASRGTGELFF
TRBV18	TRBJ2-7	TRBD1	few	TGTGCCAGCTCACCGCCGGGACAGGTGAACTACGAGCAGTACTTC	CASSPPGQVNYEQYF
TRBV5-1	TRBJ2-7	TRBD1	-	TGCGCCAGCCGAACAGGGGGCTCCTACGAGCAGTACTTC	CASRTGGSYEQYF
TRBV5-1	TRBJ2-3	-	-	TGCGCCAGCAGCTTGAACGGACAAAGCACAGATACGCAGTATTTT	CASSLNGQSTDTQYF
TRBV29-1	TRBJ1-2	TRBD1	-	TGCAGCCACGAAGAGGGGGCGAACTATGGCTACACCTTC	CSHEEGANYGYTF
TRBV6-6	TRBJ2-7	TRBD1	-	TGTGCCAGCAGTCGTATTACAAACCAGGGGGCATCGTCCTACGAGCAGTACTTC	CASSRITNQGASSYEQYF
TRBV11-3	TRBJ2-1	-	-	TGTGCCAGCAGCTTATTGGGGGCGCAGAATGAGCAGTTCTTC	CASSLLGAQNEQFF
TRBV12-3/TRBV12-4	TRBJ1-4	-	-	TGTGCCAGCAACTCCCTTGAGAGTGAAAAACTGTTTTTT	CASNSLESEKLFF
TRBV6-5	TRBJ2-5	TRBD2	-	TGTGCCAGCATTTATATAGCGGGGCTCCAAGAGACCCAGTACTTC	CASIYIAGLQETQYF
TRBV5-1	TRBJ2-1	TRBD2	-	TGCGCCAGCCGGGCGGGGCTAGCGGCGAACAATGAGCAGTTCTTC	CASRAGLAANNEQFF
TRBV2	TRBJ2-4	TRBD2	-	TGTGCCAGCAGTGAGCTAGCGGGAGGGACAGCCAAAAACATTCAGTACTTC	CASSELAGGTAKNIQYF
TRBV5-4	TRBJ1-4	-	-	TGTGCCAGCAGCTTCGGGACACAAAATGAAAAACTGTTTTTT	CASSFGTQNEKLFF